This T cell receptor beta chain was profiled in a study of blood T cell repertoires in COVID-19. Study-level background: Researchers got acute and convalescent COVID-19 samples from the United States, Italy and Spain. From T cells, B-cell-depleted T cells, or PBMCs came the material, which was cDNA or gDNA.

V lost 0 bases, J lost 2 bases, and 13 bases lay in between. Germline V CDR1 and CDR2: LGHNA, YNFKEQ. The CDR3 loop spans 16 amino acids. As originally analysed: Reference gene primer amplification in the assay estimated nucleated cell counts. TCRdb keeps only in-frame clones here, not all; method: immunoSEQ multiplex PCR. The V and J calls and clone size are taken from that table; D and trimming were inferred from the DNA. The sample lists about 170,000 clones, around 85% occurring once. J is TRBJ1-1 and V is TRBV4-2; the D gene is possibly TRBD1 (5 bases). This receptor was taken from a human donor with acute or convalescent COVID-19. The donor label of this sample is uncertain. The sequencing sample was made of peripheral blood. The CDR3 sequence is CASSQESVRGNTEAFF. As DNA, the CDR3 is TGTGCCAGCAGCCAAGAAAGCGTAAGGGGAAACACTGAAGCTTTCTTT.